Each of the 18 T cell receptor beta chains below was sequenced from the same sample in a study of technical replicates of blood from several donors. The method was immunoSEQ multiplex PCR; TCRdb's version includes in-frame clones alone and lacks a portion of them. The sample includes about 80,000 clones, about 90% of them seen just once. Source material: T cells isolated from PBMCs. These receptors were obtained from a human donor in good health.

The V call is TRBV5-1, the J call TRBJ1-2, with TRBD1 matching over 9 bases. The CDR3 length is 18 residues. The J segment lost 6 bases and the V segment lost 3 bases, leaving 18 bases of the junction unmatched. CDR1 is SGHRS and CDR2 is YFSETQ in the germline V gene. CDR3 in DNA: TGCGCCAGCAGCTCGGGGCTCGGCCTTGGACAGGGGAGAGATGGCTACACCTTC. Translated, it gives CASSSGLGLGQGRDGYTF.

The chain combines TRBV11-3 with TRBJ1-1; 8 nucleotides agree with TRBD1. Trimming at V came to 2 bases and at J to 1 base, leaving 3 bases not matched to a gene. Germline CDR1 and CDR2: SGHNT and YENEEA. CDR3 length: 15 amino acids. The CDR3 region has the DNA TGTGCCAGCAGCTTATTCGGACAGGGGAACACTGAAGCTTTCTTT. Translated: CASSLFGQGNTEAFF.

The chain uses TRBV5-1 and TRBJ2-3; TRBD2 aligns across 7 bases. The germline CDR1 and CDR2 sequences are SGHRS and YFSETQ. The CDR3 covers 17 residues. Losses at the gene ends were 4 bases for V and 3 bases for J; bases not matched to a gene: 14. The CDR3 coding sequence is TGCGCCAGCAGCGAAGACCTCTTGATCGGGAGGACAGATACGCAGTATTTT. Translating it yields CASSEDLLIGRTDTQYF.

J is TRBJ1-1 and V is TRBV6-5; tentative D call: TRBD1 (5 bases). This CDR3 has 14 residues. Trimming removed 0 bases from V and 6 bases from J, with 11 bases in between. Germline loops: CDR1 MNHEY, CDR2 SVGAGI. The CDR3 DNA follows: TGTGCCAGCAGTTACTCGACTTCAGGGCCTGAAGCTTTCTTT. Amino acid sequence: CASSYSTSGPEAFF.

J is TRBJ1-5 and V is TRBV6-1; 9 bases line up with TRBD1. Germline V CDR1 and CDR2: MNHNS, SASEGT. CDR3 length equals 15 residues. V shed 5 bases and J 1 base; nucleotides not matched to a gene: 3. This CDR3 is CASSPTGGSNQPQHF. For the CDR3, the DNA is TGTGCCAGCAGTCCGACAGGGGGGAGCAATCAGCCCCAGCATTTT.

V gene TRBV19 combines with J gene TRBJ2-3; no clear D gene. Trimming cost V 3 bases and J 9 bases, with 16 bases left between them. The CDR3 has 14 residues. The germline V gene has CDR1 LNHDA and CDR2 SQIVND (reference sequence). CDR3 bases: TGTGCCAGTAGTATCTCCACCTATGGGCAAACGCAGTATTTT. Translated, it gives CASSISTYGQTQYF.

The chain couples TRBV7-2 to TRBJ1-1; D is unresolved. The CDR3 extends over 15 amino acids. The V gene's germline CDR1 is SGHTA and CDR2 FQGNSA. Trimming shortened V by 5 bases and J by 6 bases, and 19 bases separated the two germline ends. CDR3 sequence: CASSNDGVDDSEAFF. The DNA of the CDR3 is TGTGCCAGCAGCAACGACGGGGTCGATGACTCTGAAGCTTTCTTT.

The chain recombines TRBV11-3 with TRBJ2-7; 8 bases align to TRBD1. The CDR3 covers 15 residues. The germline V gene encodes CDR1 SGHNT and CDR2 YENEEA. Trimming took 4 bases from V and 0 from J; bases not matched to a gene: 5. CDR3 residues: CASSSGGPSSYEQYF. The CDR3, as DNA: TGTGCCAGCAGCTCAGGGGGCCCCTCCTCCTACGAGCAGTACTTC.

The CDR3, as DNA: TGTGCCACCAGCAGAGATCGGGTATCCTACTATGGCTACACCTTC. Translated, it gives CATSRDRVSYYGYTF. This chain connects TRBV15 to TRBJ1-2; D call uncertain. Trimming removed 0 bases at V and 3 bases at J, with 11 bases between. From germline, CDR1 is LNHNV and CDR2 YYDKDF (reference sequence). The CDR3 covers 15 residues.

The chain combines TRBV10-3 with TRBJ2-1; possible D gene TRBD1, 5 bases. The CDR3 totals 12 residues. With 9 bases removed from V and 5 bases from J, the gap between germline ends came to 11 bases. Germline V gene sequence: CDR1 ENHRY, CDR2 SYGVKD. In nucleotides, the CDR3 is TGTGCCATTTCCGTAGGGGACAATGAGCAGTTCTTC. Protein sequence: CAISVGDNEQFF.

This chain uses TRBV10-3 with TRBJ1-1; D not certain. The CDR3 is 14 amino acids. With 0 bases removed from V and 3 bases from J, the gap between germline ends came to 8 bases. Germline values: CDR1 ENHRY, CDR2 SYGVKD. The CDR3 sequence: CAISESTVDTEAFF. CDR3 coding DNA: TGTGCCATCAGTGAGTCAACAGTCGACACTGAAGCTTTCTTT.

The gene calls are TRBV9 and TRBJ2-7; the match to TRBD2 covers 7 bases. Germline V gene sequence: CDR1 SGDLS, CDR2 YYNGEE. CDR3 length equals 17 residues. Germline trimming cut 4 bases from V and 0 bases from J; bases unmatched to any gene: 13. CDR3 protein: CASSPSRGVGSSYEQYF. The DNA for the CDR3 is TGTGCCAGCAGCCCTTCTCGGGGGGTTGGATCCTCCTACGAGCAGTACTTC.

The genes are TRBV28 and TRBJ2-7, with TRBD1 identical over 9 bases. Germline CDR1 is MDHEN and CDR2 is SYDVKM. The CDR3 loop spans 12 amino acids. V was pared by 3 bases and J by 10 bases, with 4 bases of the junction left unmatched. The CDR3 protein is CASSLWTGEQYF. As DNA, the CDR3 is TGTGCCAGCAGTTTGTGGACAGGGGAACAGTACTTC.

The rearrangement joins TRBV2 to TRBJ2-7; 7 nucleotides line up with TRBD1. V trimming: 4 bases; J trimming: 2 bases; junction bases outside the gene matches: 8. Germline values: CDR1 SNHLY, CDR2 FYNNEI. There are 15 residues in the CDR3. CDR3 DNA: TGTGCCAGCAGTGGCCTCCGGGACAGCACCTACGAGCAGTACTTC. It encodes CASSGLRDSTYEQYF.

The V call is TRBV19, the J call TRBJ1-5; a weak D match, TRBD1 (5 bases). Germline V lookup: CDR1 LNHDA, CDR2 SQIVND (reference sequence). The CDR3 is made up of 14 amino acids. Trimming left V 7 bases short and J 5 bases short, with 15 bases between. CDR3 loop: CASIRQGEDQPQHF. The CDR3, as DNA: TGTGCCAGTATAAGGCAGGGTGAGGATCAGCCCCAGCATTTT.

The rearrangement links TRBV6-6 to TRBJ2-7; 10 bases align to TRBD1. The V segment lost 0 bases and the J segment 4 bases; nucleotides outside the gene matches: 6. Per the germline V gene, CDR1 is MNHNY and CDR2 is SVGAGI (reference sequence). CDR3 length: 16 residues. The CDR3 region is CASSYSRDRGWYEQYF. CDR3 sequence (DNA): TGTGCCAGCAGTTACTCGAGGGACAGGGGTTGGTACGAGCAGTACTTC.

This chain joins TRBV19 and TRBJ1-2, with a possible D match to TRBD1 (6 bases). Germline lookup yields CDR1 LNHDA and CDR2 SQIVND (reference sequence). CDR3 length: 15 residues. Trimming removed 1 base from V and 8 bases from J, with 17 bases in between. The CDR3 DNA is TGTGCCAGTAGTATAGGGGGACGGGCCCAGGGGGGCTACACCTTC. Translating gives CASSIGGRAQGGYTF.

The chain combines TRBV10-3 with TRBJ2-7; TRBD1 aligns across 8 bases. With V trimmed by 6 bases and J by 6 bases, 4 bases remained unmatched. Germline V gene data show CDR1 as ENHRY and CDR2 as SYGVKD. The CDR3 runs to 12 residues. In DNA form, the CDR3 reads TGTGCCATCAGGAGGACAGGGACCGAGCAGTACTTC. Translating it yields CAIRRTGTEQYF.